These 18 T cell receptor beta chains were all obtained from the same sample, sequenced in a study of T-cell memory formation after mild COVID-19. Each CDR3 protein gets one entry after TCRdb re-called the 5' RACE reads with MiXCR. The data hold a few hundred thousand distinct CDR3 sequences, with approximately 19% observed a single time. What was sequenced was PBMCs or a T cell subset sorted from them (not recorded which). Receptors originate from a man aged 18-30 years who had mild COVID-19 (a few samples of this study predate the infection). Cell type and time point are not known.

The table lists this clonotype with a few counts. This CDR3 reads CASSKFVAGSRDTQYF. CDR3 coding DNA: TGCGCCAGCAGCAAGTTCGTGGCAGGCTCACGGGATACGCAGTATTTT. The chain carries TRBV4-1 and TRBJ2-3; no definite D call. This CDR3 is built from 16 residues. Germline V gene data show CDR1 as MGHRA and CDR2 as YSYEKL. The ends were cut back, 5 bases at V and 6 bases at J, with 21 bases in the middle.

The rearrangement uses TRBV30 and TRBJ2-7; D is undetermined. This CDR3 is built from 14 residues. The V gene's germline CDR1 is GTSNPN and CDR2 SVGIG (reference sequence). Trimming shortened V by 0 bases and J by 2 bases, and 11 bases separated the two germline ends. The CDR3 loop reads CAWSVLGFAYEQYF. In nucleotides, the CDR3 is TGTGCCTGGAGTGTACTGGGTTTCGCCTACGAGCAGTACTTC. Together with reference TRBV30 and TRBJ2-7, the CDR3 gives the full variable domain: SQTIHQWPATLVQPVGSPLSLECTVEGTSNPNLYWYRQAAGRGLQLLFYSVGIGQISSEVPQNLSASRPQDRQFILSSKKLLLSDSGFYLCAWSVLGFAYEQYFGPGTRLTVT.

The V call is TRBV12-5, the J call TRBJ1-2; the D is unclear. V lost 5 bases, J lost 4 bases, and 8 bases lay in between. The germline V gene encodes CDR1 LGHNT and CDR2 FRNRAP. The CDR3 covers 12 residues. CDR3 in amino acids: CASGRTAYGYTF. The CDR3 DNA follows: TGTGCTAGTGGTCGAACAGCCTATGGCTACACCTTC.

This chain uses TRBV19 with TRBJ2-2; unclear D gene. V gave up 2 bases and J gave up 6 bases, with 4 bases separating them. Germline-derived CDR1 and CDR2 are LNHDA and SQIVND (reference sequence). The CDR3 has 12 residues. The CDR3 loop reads CASSIPAGELFF. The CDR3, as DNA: TGTGCCAGTAGTATACCGGCCGGGGAGCTGTTTTTT.

CDR3 loop: CASSMGPRGIETDTQYF. CDR3 DNA: TGTGCCAGCAGCATGGGCCCCAGGGGGATCGAGACCGACACGCAGTATTTT. The rearrangement joins TRBV5-5 to TRBJ2-3; 7 nucleotides match TRBD1. This CDR3 has 17 residues. Trimming took 4 bases from V and 9 from J; bases not matched to a gene: 20. The germline V gene encodes CDR1 SGHKS and CDR2 YYEKEE (reference sequence).

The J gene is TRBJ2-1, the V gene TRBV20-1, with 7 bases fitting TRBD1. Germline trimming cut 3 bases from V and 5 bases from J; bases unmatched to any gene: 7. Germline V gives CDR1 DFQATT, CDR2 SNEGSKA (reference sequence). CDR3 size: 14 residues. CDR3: CSASRGQTNNEQFF. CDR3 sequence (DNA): TGCAGTGCTAGTCGGGGACAGACTAACAATGAGCAGTTCTTC.

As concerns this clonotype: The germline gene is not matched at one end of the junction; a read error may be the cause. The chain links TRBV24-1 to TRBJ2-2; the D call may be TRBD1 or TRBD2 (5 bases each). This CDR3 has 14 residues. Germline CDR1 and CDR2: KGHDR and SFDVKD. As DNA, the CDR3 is TGTGCCACCAGGACAGATTCGAACACCGGGGAGCTGTTTTTC. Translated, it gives CATRTDSNTGELFF.

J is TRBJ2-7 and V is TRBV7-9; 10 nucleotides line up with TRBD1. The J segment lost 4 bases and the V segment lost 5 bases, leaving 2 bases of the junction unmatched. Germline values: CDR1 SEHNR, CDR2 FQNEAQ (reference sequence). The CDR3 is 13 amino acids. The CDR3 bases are TGTGCCAGCAGCGGGACAGGGGTGTACGAGCAGTACGTC. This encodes CASSGTGVYEQYV.

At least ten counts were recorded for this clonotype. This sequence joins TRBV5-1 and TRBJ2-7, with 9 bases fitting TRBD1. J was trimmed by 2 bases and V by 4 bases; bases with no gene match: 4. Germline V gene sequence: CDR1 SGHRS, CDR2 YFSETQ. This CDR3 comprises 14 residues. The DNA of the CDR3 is TGCGCCAGCAGCCCGGACAGGGGACCCTACGAGCAGTACTTC. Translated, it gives CASSPDRGPYEQYF.

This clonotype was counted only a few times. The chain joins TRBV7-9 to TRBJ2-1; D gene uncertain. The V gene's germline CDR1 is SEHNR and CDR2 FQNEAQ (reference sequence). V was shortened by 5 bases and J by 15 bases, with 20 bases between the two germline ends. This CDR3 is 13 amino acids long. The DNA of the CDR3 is TGTGCCAGCAGCCCAGCCGCGGTGTCCGGTTGGTTCTTC. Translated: CASSPAAVSGWFF.

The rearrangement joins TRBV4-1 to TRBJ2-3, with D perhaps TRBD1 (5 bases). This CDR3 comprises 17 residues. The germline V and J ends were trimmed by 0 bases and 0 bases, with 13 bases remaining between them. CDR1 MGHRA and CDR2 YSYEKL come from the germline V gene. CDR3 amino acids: CASSQDPRGRSTDTQYF. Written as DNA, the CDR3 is TGCGCCAGCAGCCAAGACCCAAGGGGTAGGAGCACAGATACGCAGTATTTT.

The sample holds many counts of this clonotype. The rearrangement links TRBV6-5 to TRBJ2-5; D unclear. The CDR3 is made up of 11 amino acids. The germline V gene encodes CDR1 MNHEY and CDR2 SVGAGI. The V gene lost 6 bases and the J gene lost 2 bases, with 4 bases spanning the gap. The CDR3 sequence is CASRHQETQYF. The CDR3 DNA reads TGTGCCAGCAGACATCAAGAGACCCAGTACTTC.

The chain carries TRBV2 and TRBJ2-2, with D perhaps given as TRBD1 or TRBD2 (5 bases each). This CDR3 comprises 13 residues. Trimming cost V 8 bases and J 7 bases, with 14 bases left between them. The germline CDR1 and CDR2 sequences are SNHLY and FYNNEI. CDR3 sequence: CASGRERDGELFF. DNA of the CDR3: TGTGCCAGCGGCAGGGAGAGGGACGGGGAGCTGTTTTTT. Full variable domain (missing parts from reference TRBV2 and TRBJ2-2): EPEVTQTPSHQVTQMGQEVILRCVPISNHLYFYWYRQILGQKVEFLVSFYNNEISEKSEIFDDQFSVERPDGSNFTLKIRSTKLEDSAMYFCASGRERDGELFFGEGSRLTVL.

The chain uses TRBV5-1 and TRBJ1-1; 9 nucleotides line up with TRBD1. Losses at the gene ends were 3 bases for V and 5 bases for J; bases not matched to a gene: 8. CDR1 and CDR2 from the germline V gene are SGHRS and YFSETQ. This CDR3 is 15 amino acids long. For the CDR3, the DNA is TGCGCCAGCAGCTCAAGGACAGGGGATGGAACTGAAGCTTTCTTT. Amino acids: CASSSRTGDGTEAFF. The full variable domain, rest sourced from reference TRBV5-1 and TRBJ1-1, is KAGVTQTPRYLIKTRGQQVTLSCSPISGHRSVSWYQQTPGQGLQFLFEYFSETQRNKGNFPGRFSGRQFSNSRSEMNVSTLELGDSALYLCASSSRTGDGTEAFFGQGTRLTVV.

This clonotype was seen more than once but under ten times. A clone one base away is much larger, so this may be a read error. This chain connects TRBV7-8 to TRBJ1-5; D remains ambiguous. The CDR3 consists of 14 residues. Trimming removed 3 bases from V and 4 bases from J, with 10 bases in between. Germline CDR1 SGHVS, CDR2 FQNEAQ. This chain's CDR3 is CASSFAPENQPQHF. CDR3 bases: TGTGCCAGCAGCTTCGCGCCAGAAAATCAGCCCCAGCATTTT.

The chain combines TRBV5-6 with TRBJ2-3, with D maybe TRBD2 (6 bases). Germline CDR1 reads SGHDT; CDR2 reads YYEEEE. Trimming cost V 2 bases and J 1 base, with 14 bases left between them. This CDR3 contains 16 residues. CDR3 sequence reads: CASSLYPGTGTDTQYF. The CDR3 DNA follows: TGTGCCAGCAGCTTATACCCCGGGACTGGCACAGATACGCAGTATTTT. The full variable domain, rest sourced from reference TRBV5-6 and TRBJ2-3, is DAGVTQSPTHLIKTRGQQVTLRCSPKSGHDTVSWYQQALGQGPQFIFQYYEEEERQRGNFPDRFSGHQFPNYSSELNVNALLLGDSALYLCASSLYPGTGTDTQYFGPGTRLTVL.

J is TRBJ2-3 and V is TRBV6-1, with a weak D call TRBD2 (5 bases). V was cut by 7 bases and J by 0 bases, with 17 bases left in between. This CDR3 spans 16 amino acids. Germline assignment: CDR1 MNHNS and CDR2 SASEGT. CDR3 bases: TGTGCCAGCAAGGAGGTGGGCCCGCCTAGCACAGATACGCAGTATTTT. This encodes CASKEVGPPSTDTQYF.

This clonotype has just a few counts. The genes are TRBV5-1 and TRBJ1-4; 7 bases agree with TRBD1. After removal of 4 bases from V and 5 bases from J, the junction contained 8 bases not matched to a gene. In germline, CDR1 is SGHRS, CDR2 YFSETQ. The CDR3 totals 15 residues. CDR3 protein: CASSPGTARNEKLFF. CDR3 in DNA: TGCGCCAGCAGCCCCGGGACAGCCAGAAATGAAAAACTGTTTTTT.